A single sample is the source of the 10 T cell receptor beta chains below, sequenced in a study of OX40 agonist ivuxolimab in advanced cancers. Clones were sequenced by immunoSEQ multiplex PCR, and TCRdb holds only the in-frame ones, with some missing. This sample carries about 21,000 clones, over 75% of them seen once, and the ten largest clones take 15% to 20%. Here the sequenced sample was CD4+ or CD8+ T cells sorted from blood, taken in a trial of the OX40 agonist ivuxolimab. The receptor set was obtained from an adult with an advanced solid tumor such as melanoma, head and neck, liver or kidney cancer.

The chain links TRBV10-2 to TRBJ2-7; D is possibly TRBD2 (5 bases). This CDR3 comprises 14 residues. Germline V gene lookup returns CDR1 WSHSY and CDR2 SAAADI. Trimming shortened V by 7 bases and J by 5 bases, and 18 bases separated the two germline ends. This CDR3 is CASTKLSVGDEQYF. The CDR3 DNA sequence: TGCGCCAGCACCAAACTTTCCGTGGGAGACGAGCAGTACTTC.

The chain employs TRBV6-5 and TRBJ1-5, with D perhaps TRBD1 (5 bases). V shed 6 bases and J shed 3 bases, with 15 bases lying between them. CDR1 and CDR2 from the germline V gene are MNHEY and SVGAGI. The length of the CDR3 is 15 residues. Here the CDR3 DNA reads TGTGCCAGCAGGGAGGGGCCTTTAATCAATCAGCCCCAGCATTTT. Its protein is CASREGPLINQPQHF.

The V and J genes are TRBV5-1 and TRBJ2-7, with TRBD1 identical over 8 bases. This CDR3 comprises 14 residues. Losses at the gene ends were 4 bases for V and 2 bases for J; bases not matched to a gene: 5. The V gene's germline CDR1 is SGHRS and CDR2 YFSETQ. CDR3 in amino acids: CASSTGQGPYEQYF. In DNA form, the CDR3 reads TGCGCCAGCAGCACTGGACAGGGACCCTACGAGCAGTACTTC.

The chain recombines TRBV19 with TRBJ1-1; TRBD1 matches at 7 bases. V lost 6 bases to trimming and J lost 0 bases; unmatched junction nucleotides: 16. Looked up from germline, CDR1 is LNHDA and CDR2 is SQIVND (reference sequence). The CDR3 sequence is 18 residues long. The CDR3 loop reads CASSSGQLLAIMNTEAFF. In DNA, the CDR3 is TGTGCCAGTAGCTCGGGACAGCTTCTCGCCATTATGAACACTGAAGCTTTCTTT.

V gene TRBV2 combines with J gene TRBJ2-2, with 10 bases that match TRBD2. CDR3 length: 16 residues. With 3 bases clipped from V and 2 bases from J, the junction kept 3 bases outside the gene matches. Germline V gene lookup returns CDR1 SNHLY and CDR2 FYNNEI. DNA for the CDR3: TGTGCCAGCAGTGACGTAGCGGGGGGTAACACCGGGGAGCTGTTTTTT. Translated: CASSDVAGGNTGELFF.

The chain recombines TRBV28 with TRBJ2-1; tentative D call: TRBD1 (5 bases). Germline values: CDR1 MDHEN, CDR2 SYDVKM. V lost 5 bases and J lost 0, with 14 bases in between. CDR3 length equals 16 residues. CDR3: CASSPPTASSYNEQFF. CDR3 nucleotide sequence: TGTGCCAGCAGTCCCCCGACAGCCAGCTCCTACAATGAGCAGTTCTTC.

The V and J genes are TRBV30 and TRBJ1-4; possibly TRBD1 for D (5 bases). Germline V gene sequence: CDR1 GTSNPN, CDR2 SVGIG (reference sequence). The CDR3 is 15 amino acids. V gave up 0 bases and J gave up 8 bases, with 16 bases separating them. The chain's CDR3 is CAWSVLSQGQEKLFF. Written as DNA, the CDR3 is TGTGCCTGGAGTGTACTCAGTCAGGGCCAGGAAAAACTGTTTTTT. Full variable domain (remainder filled in from reference TRBV30 and TRBJ1-4): SQTIHQWPATLVQPVGSPLSLECTVEGTSNPNLYWYRQAAGRGLQLLFYSVGIGQISSEVPQNLSASRPQDRQFILSSKKLLLSDSGFYLCAWSVLSQGQEKLFFGSGTQLSVL.

The chain joins TRBV6-9 to TRBJ1-1; no reliable D call. CDR3 length: 15 residues. Germline CDR1 is MNHGY and CDR2 is SVAAGI. Trimming took 5 bases from V and 1 from J, leaving 14 bases between them. The CDR3 nucleotides read TGTGCCAGCAGTGATTACACAGTAGAGAACACTGAAGCTTTCTTT. Residues: CASSDYTVENTEAFF.

The rearrangement uses TRBV4-1 and TRBJ2-5; no clear D gene. This CDR3 is built from 15 residues. Germline V gene lookup returns CDR1 MGHRA and CDR2 YSYEKL. The V and J ends lost 3 bases and 3 bases respectively, with 14 bases between them. The CDR3 sequence: CASSQGPNREETQYF. As DNA, the CDR3 is TGCGCCAGCAGCCAGGGCCCAAATAGGGAAGAGACCCAGTACTTC.

V and J are TRBV5-4 and TRBJ2-5; 12 bases match TRBD2. Germline V CDR1 and CDR2: SGHNT, YYREEE (reference sequence). Unmatched junction bases numbered 2, after V lost 2 bases and J lost 3 bases. The CDR3 runs to 15 residues. The CDR3 DNA follows: TGTGCCAGCAGCTTCTGGACTAGCGGGGAAGAGACCCAGTACTTC. It translates to CASSFWTSGEETQYF.